The entry below gives a single TCR beta chain sequence along with its context. The data were obtained in a study of OX40 agonist ivuxolimab in advanced cancers. Across the whole study: Hepatocellular carcinoma, melanoma, renal cell or head and neck cancer occurred in dose-escalation patients.

The data were produced by immunoSEQ multiplex PCR, yet TCRdb's version contains in-frame clones alone and is incomplete. Among 20,000 to 25,000 clones listed, around nine tenths were seen once. The CDR3 is 15 residues long. Germline-derived CDR1 and CDR2 are MNHEY and SVGAGI. The V end was cut by 0 bases, the J end by 0 bases, with 9 bases between. The receptor comes from an adult with an advanced solid tumor such as melanoma, head and neck, liver or kidney cancer. This specimen was CD4+ or CD8+ T cells sorted from blood, taken in a trial of the OX40 agonist ivuxolimab. The genes are TRBV6-5 and TRBJ2-7; D call uncertain. This CDR3 reads CASSYSGPSSYEQYF. The CDR3 DNA reads as TGTGCCAGCAGTTACTCGGGCCCAAGCTCCTACGAGCAGTACTTC.